Below, 22 T cell receptor beta chains from the same sample are listed, as sequenced in a study of OX40 agonist ivuxolimab in advanced cancers. Generated by immunoSEQ multiplex PCR, the TCRdb table keeps only in-frame clones and is missing some. The sample lists about 68,000 clones; over 75% were seen once. The sequences come from CD4+ or CD8+ T cells sorted from blood, collected in a trial of the OX40 agonist ivuxolimab. The receptors stem from an adult with an advanced solid tumor such as melanoma, head and neck, liver or kidney cancer.

The genes are TRBV5-1 and TRBJ1-1; D gene unclear. The V gene's germline CDR1 is SGHRS and CDR2 YFSETQ. V was pared by 0 bases and J by 5 bases, with 11 bases between. The CDR3 runs 14 residues. CDR3 amino acids: CASSLEAARTEAFF. The CDR3 DNA reads as TGCGCCAGCAGCTTGGAGGCAGCAAGGACTGAAGCTTTCTTT.

With respect to this clone: Relative to the germline gene, one junction end is altered; a read error may explain this. The chain uses TRBV29-1 and TRBJ1-5; 8 nucleotides agree with TRBD1. There are 12 residues in the CDR3. Germline values: CDR1 SQVTM, CDR2 ANQGSEA. The CDR3 region is CSVETPRTGIVF. In nucleotides, the CDR3 is TGCAGCGTTGAAACCCCCCGGACAGGGATAGTTTTT.

The J gene is TRBJ2-1, the V gene TRBV5-1, with TRBD1 matching 9 bases. CDR1 is SGHRS and CDR2 is YFSETQ in the germline V gene. This CDR3 is 18 amino acids long. V shed 0 bases and J 5 bases; nucleotides not matched to a gene: 12. CDR3 region: CASSLGPPTGTGHNEQFF. The DNA for the CDR3 is TGCGCCAGCAGCTTGGGGCCCCCAACGGGGACAGGGCACAATGAGCAGTTCTTC.

This clone was recorded once. The chain combines TRBV27 with TRBJ1-2, with 8 bases identical to TRBD1. There are 17 residues in the CDR3. The V segment lost 0 bases and the J segment 2 bases; nucleotides outside the gene matches: 8. Germline-derived CDR1 and CDR2 are MNHEY and SMNVEV (reference sequence). The CDR3 nucleotides are TGTGCCAGCAGTTTATCCTTCAACCGGGACAGGAACTATGGCTACACCTTC. It is translated as CASSLSFNRDRNYGYTF.

The chain links TRBV5-1 to TRBJ1-1; a possible D gene is TRBD1 (5 bases). The germline V and J ends were trimmed by 0 bases and 2 bases, with 8 bases remaining between them. The CDR3 has 14 amino acids. Germline values: CDR1 SGHRS, CDR2 YFSETQ. The CDR3 DNA is TGCGCCAGCAGCTTGGCCGGGGGAAACACTGAAGCTTTCTTT. It codes for CASSLAGGNTEAFF.

The genes are TRBV29-1 and TRBJ1-3; D unclear. The CDR3 length is 13 residues. The germline V and J ends were trimmed by 2 bases and 0 bases, with 5 bases remaining between them. CDR1 SQVTM and CDR2 ANQGSEA come from the germline V gene. This chain's CDR3 is CSVEPGSGNTIYF. CDR3 nucleotide sequence: TGCAGCGTTGAACCAGGCTCTGGAAACACCATATATTTT.

The chain is built from TRBV29-1 and TRBJ1-2, with 7 nucleotides matching TRBD1. Germline loops: CDR1 SQVTM, CDR2 ANQGSEA. V was clipped by 7 bases and J by 8 bases; unmatched bases: 10. The CDR3 totals 12 residues. CDR3 in amino acids: CSAGTGVQGYTF. CDR3 in DNA: TGCAGCGCCGGCACAGGGGTACAAGGCTACACCTTC.

This chain links TRBV4-1 with TRBJ1-3, with D possibly being TRBD1 (6 bases). V lost 6 bases to trimming and J lost 0 bases, with 12 bases between them. This CDR3 has 15 residues. CDR1 and CDR2 from the germline V gene are MGHRA and YSYEKL. The CDR3 DNA follows: TGCGCCAGCAGTCTCGGGGGCCTCTCTGGAAACACCATATATTTT. This translates into CASSLGGLSGNTIYF.

The chain has TRBV25-1 and TRBJ2-3; either TRBD1 or TRBD2 may fit D (6 bases each). CDR3 size: 18 residues. The germline gives CDR1 MGHDK, CDR2 SYGVNS. V gave up 6 bases and J gave up 6 bases, with 28 bases separating them. Written as DNA, the CDR3 is TGTGCCAGCAGCGTACGAGGATCCCCGGGGGCTGCGTCGGATACGCAGTATTTT. It codes for CASSVRGSPGAASDTQYF.

This clone was observed a single time. The V call is TRBV5-1, the J call TRBJ1-4; D is perhaps TRBD1 (5 bases). The CDR3 is 17 amino acids. V was clipped by 4 bases and J by 8 bases, with 24 bases between them. Germline V gene data show CDR1 as SGHRS and CDR2 as YFSETQ. The CDR3 is CASSGGLRVGSNEKLFF. CDR3 sequence (DNA): TGCGCCAGCAGCGGGGGACTCAGGGTTGGCAGCAACGAAAAACTGTTTTTT.

The chain combines TRBV11-2 with TRBJ2-7, with D maybe TRBD1 (6 bases). The germline V gene has CDR1 SGHAT and CDR2 FQNNGV. This CDR3 is 13 amino acids long. Trimming took 5 bases from V and 2 from J, leaving 10 bases between them. CDR3 bases: TGTGCCAGCAGCCCAGGGGTCCCCTACGAGCAGTACTTC. It specifies CASSPGVPYEQYF.

V is TRBV5-1 and J is TRBJ2-7; D gene unclear. Looked up from germline, CDR1 is SGHRS and CDR2 is YFSETQ. V lost 0 bases, J lost 2 bases, and 9 bases lay in between. The CDR3 spans 14 residues. This chain's CDR3 is CASSLAPGPYEQYF. CDR3 sequence (DNA): TGCGCCAGCAGCTTGGCCCCAGGCCCCTACGAGCAGTACTTC.

This chain uses TRBV11-2 with TRBJ2-2; D unclear. Trimming pared 5 bases from V and 7 bases from J, leaving 11 bases between. From germline, CDR1 is SGHAT and CDR2 FQNNGV. The CDR3 has 13 residues. The CDR3 DNA reads TGTGCCAGCAGCCCTCGTGTTAGCGGGGAGCTGTTTTTT. As protein: CASSPRVSGELFF.

The chain carries TRBV2 and TRBJ1-4; D is uncertain. V lost 2 bases, J lost 6 bases, and 13 bases lay in between. This CDR3 spans 15 amino acids. Germline V gene lookup returns CDR1 SNHLY and CDR2 FYNNEI. The CDR3 DNA follows: TGTGCCAGCAGTGAAAGGAGTTGGTCGGATGAAAAACTGTTTTTT. Translated: CASSERSWSDEKLFF.

The J gene is TRBJ1-3, the V gene TRBV7-2; tentative D call: TRBD1 (6 bases). Germline CDR1 SGHTA, CDR2 FQGNSA. V was trimmed by 3 bases and J by 1 base, leaving 16 bases between them. The CDR3 is 17 amino acids. CDR3 sequence: CASSFSPRTDSGNTIYF. In DNA form, the CDR3 reads TGTGCCAGCAGCTTTAGCCCCCGGACAGATTCTGGAAACACCATATATTTT.

Remarks on this clone: Sequence at one end of the junction differs from germline and may be a read error. The chain combines TRBV7-2 with TRBJ2-2; TRBD2 might be the D (6 bases). Germline CDR1 is SGHTA and CDR2 is FQGNSA. The CDR3 consists of 14 residues. Written as DNA, the CDR3 is TGTGCCAGCAGCATAGCGGAGAACACCGGGGAGCTGTTTTTT. Amino acid sequence: CASSIAENTGELFF. Drawing the rest from reference TRBV7-2 and TRBJ2-2, the complete variable domain is GAGVSQSPSNKVTEKGKDVELRCDPISGHTALYWYRQSLGQGLEFLIYFQGNSAPDKSGLPSDRFSAERTGGSVSTLTIQRTQQEDSAVYLCASSIAENTGELFFGEGSRLTVL.

The rearrangement uses TRBV7-2 and TRBJ1-2; no clear D. Germline loops: CDR1 SGHTA, CDR2 FQGNSA. The CDR3 runs to 12 residues. V dropped 1 base and J dropped 6 bases, with 6 bases sitting between them. CDR3 DNA: TGTGCCAGCAGCTTAGATCGGAATGGCTACACCTTC. Protein sequence: CASSLDRNGYTF.

The chain has TRBV7-2 and TRBJ2-3; 7 nucleotides agree with TRBD2. Looked up from germline, CDR1 is SGHTA and CDR2 is FQGNSA. The CDR3 runs to 14 residues. V shed 5 bases, J shed 4 bases, and the junction held 6 bases outside the gene matches. This chain's CDR3 is CASSRWAGADTQYF. CDR3 DNA sequence: TGTGCCAGCAGCCGATGGGCGGGGGCAGATACGCAGTATTTT.

The chain employs TRBV7-9 and TRBJ2-2, with 9 nucleotides matching TRBD2. The V segment lost 4 bases and the J segment 1 base; nucleotides outside the gene matches: 13. The germline gives CDR1 SEHNR, CDR2 FQNEAQ (reference sequence). The length of the CDR3 is 19 residues. The CDR3 nucleotides are TGTGCCAGCAGCTCCGTGCCTCCGGGACTAGCAGTGAACACCGGGGAGCTGTTTTTT. It is translated as CASSSVPPGLAVNTGELFF. Full variable domain (remainder filled in from reference TRBV7-9 and TRBJ2-2): DTGVSQNPRHKITKRGQNVTFRCDPISEHNRLYWYRQTLGQGPEFLTYFQNEAQLEKSRLLSDRFSAERPKGSFSTLEIQRTEQGDSAMYLCASSSVPPGLAVNTGELFFGEGSRLTVL.

V gene TRBV6-5 combines with J gene TRBJ2-1, with 9 bases fitting TRBD2. CDR1 and CDR2 (germline): MNHEY, SVGAGI. The CDR3 covers 15 residues. V trimming: 6 bases; J trimming: 2 bases; junction bases outside the gene matches: 5. CDR3 sequence reads: CASRPERGAYNEQFF. Written as DNA, the CDR3 is TGTGCCAGCAGACCCGAGCGGGGGGCCTACAATGAGCAGTTCTTC.

The V and J genes are TRBV7-2 and TRBJ1-2, with 10 nucleotides matching TRBD1. The CDR3 is made up of 14 amino acids. CDR1 is SGHTA and CDR2 is FQGNSA in the germline V gene. V lost 5 bases to trimming and J lost 4 bases; unmatched junction nucleotides: 4. CDR3 DNA: TGTGCCAGCAGCCCGACAGGGGGCGGCTATGGCTACACCTTC. Amino acids: CASSPTGGGYGYTF.

This clone was seen a handful of times. V gene TRBV19 combines with J gene TRBJ1-2; TRBD1 is a possible D gene (5 bases). The V end was cut by 5 bases, the J end by 4 bases, with 11 bases between. CDR1 is LNHDA and CDR2 is SQIVND in the germline V gene (reference sequence). The CDR3 contains 13 residues. Here the CDR3 reads CASSGGTIYGYTF. In DNA form, the CDR3 reads TGTGCCAGTAGTGGGGGGACTATCTATGGCTACACCTTC.